Listed below are T cell receptor beta chains from one sample, sequenced in a study of shared clonotypes between healthy human individuals. Profiled with immunoSEQ multiplex PCR; TCRdb holds only in-frame clones, not every one. This repertoire shows about 770,000 clones, around 77% found once; its top ten account for more than 1.5%. The sample taken for sequencing was memory CD4+ T cells sorted from blood. Receptor source: a woman under 40 in good health. Each CDR3 is given without its conserved first and last residue. The D gene is left open where the match is weak.

TRBD2 TRBV19 ASSTSGASYEQY
. TRBV5-1 ASRPGLPTGELF
. TRBV2 ASSEAGYWGVSYNEQF
. TRBV9 ASSGRVTTNEKLF
. TRBV7-9 ASSALWAAEQF
. TRBV10-3 AISEGQGATNEKLF
. TRBV25-1 ASSEDNYSGANVLT
. TRBV23-1 ASSQRQTNYGYT
. TRBV28 ASSSPRSPNEKLF
. TRBV28 ASSRGRAEAF
TRBD1 TRBV19 ASSRRDRANEQF
. TRBV18 ASSPGYRDVGNTIY
TRBD2 TRBV28 ASRQAGGPTDTQY
TRBD1 TRBV6-1 ASRDRVETQY
TRBD2 TRBV6-6 ASSIAGVLDEQY
. TRBV10-2 ASSRISNQPQH
TRBD1 TRBV19 ASSPDRGATGELF
. TRBV7-9 ASSLGVGVNEQY
. TRBV2 ASSEFSGWQNEKLF
TRBD1 TRBV28 ASRPGTGGFYEQY
. TRBV7-9 ASSLIGGGGTTDTQY
TRBD1 TRBV2 ASSLDRGSETQY
. TRBV10-3 AISNRGTYEQY
TRBD1 TRBV19 ASSIAPGGTGELF
. TRBV7-9 ASSPRGDSTEAF
TRBD2 TRBV27 ASSFTPSGGYHNEQF
. TRBV30 ASAGQAYNEQF
. TRBV11-2 ASSLEIQGGNTIY
TRBD1 TRBV25-1 ASGAGQGEKLF
. TRBV7-9 ASSVGREAF
. TRBV15 ATGNRITQY
TRBD1 TRBV27 ASSPAARGLEQY
. TRBV6-5 ASRDNPGAEQY
TRBD1 TRBV25-1 ASSEAGTGKYEQY
. TRBV6-1 ASSVISSAEYTGELF
TRBD2 TRBV5-4 ASSPRGGGLADTQY
. TRBV28 ASSQPGTGVNQPQH
TRBD1 TRBV28 ASSSAGTGRNEQF
. TRBV20-1 SASPVIEQF
. TRBV6-1 ASSEGVGGGVYEQY
. TRBV28 ASSYLNEQF
. TRBV2 ASSVWRASYNEQF
TRBD2 TRBV5-8 ASSSPPYSGRAGEQY
TRBD2 TRBV4-1 ASLPGTSGMGVKF
TRBD1 TRBV6-5 ASSYSGTGTDTQY
. TRBV4-1 ASSQIADSYNEQF
. TRBV4-2 ASSQNGGRNRDGEKLF
. TRBV6-5 ASSYLGGYT
. TRBV2 ASSEAGSELETQY
TRBD1 TRBV28 ASSPTGPRSSYEQY
. TRBV25-1 ASSAQGYRETQY
TRBD2 TRBV7-7 ASSLGLAGDNEQF
. TRBV6-5 ASSYLPRYYGYT
. TRBV6-5 ASSYRGGYSYEQY
TRBD1 TRBV6-1 ASSEAGTGGTEAF
. TRBV6-1 ASSELGAYNEQF
. TRBV5-1 ASSDRDSYEQF
. TRBV6-5 ASSYSRQGTQPQH